This T cell receptor beta chain is drawn from a study of spatial heterogeneity in lung cancer. On the study more broadly: Sequencing consistently turned up more beta-chain sequences than alpha-chain sequences.

Time point reported: sample taken at primary tumor resection. The donors, roughly 70 patients with untreated early-stage non-small cell lung cancer, provided the samples. Unsorted samples of tumor, nontumor lung or frozen PBMC had their whole RNA sequenced. The CDR3 runs to 16 residues. Germline V lookup: CDR1 MGHRA, CDR2 YSYEKL. The ends were cut back, 1 base at V and 3 bases at J, with 10 bases in the middle. Every TCR cDNA molecule bore its own unique molecular identifier. TCRdb itself ran the 5' RACE reads through MiXCR, one entry per CDR3 protein. The profile covers about 39,000 distinct CDR3 sequences, with approximately 3.1% appearing a single time and roughly 34% taken by the ten largest. The sample holds many counts of this clonotype.

The receptor's source is a male donor with early-stage non-small cell lung cancer. The sequenced sample was normal lung tissue next to the tumor, obtained at surgery. The chain links TRBV4-1 to TRBJ2-6; the D call may be TRBD1 or TRBD2 (5 bases each). CDR3 sequence: CASSQVTGLGANVLTF. The CDR3 DNA is TGCGCCAGCAGCCAAGTCACGGGGCTTGGGGCCAACGTCCTGACTTTC.